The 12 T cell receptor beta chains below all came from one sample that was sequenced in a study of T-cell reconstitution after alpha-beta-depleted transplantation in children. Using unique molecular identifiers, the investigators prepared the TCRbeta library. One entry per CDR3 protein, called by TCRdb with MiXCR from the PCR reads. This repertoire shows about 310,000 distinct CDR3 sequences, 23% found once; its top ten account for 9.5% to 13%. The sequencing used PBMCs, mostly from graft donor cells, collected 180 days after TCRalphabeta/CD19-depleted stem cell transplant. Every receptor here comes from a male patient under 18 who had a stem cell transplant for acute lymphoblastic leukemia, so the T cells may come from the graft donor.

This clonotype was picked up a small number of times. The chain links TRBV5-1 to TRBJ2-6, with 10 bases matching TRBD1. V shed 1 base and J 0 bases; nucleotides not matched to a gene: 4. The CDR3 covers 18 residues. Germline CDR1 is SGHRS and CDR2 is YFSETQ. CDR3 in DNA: TGCGCCAGCAGCTTGCGGGGACAGGGGCGCTCTGGGGCCAACGTCCTGACTTTC. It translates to CASSLRGQGRSGANVLTF.

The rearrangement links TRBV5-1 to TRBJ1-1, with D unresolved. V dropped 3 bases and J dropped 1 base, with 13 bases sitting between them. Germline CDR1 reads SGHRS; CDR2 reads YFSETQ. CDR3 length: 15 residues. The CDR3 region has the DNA TGCGCCAGCAGCTACTACAGCAACAGGAACACTGAAGCTTTCTTT. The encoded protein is CASSYYSNRNTEAFF.

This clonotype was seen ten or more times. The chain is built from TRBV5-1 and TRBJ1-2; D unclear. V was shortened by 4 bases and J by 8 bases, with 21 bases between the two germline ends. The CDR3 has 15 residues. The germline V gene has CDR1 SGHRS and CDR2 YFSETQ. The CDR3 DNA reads TGCGCCAGCAGCCCCACGGTGGGTCCAACGAGAGGCTACACCTTC. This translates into CASSPTVGPTRGYTF.

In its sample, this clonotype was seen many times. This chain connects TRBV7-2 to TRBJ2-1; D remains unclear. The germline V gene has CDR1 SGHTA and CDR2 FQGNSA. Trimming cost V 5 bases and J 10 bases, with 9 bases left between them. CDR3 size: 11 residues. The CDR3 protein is CASSTRMEQFF. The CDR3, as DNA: TGTGCCAGCAGCACCCGTATGGAGCAGTTCTTC.

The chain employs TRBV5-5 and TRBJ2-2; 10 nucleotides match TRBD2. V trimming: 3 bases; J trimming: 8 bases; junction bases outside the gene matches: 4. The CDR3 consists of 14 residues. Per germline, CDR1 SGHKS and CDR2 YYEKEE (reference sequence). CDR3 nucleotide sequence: TGTGCCAGCAGCTGGGGACTAGCGTCTGGGGAGCTGTTTTTT. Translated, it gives CASSWGLASGELFF.

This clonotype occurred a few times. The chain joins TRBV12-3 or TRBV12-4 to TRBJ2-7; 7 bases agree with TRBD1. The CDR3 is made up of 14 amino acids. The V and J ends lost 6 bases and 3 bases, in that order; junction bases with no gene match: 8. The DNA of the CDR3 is TGTGCCAGCAGACCCCGCCGGGACAGCTACGAGCAGTACTTC. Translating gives CASRPRRDSYEQYF.

The CDR3 sequence is CASGTVRGELFF. The CDR3 coding sequence is TGTGCCAGCGGTACCGTTAGGGGGGAGCTGTTTTTT. The chain combines TRBV28 with TRBJ2-2, with D unresolved. This CDR3 spans 12 amino acids. From germline, CDR1 is MDHEN and CDR2 SYDVKM. V was clipped by 8 bases and J by 8 bases, with 12 bases between them.

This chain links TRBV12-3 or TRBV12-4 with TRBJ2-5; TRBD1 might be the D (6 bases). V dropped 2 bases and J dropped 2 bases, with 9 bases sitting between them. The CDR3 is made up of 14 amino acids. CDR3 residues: CASSLRGSQETQYF. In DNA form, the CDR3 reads TGTGCCAGCAGTTTAAGGGGGTCTCAAGAGACCCAGTACTTC.

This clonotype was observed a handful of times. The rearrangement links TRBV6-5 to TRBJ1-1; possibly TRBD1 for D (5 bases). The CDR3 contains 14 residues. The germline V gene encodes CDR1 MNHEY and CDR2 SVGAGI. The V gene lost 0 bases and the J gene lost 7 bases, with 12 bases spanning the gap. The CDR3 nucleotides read TGTGCCAGCAGTTACTCGATGGGGCGGCGTGAAGCTTTCTTT. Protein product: CASSYSMGRREAFF.

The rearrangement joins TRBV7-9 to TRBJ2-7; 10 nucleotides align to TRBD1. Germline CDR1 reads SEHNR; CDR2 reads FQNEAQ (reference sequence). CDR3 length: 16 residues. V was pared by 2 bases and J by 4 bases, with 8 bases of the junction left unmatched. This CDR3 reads CASSLLTGQGFYEQYF. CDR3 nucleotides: TGTGCCAGCAGCTTATTAACGGGACAGGGGTTTTACGAGCAGTACTTC.

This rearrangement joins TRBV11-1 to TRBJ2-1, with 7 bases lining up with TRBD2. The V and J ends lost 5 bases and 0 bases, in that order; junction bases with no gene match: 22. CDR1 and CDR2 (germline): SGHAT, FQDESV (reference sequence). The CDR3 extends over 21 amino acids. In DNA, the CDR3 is TGTGCCAGCAGCCCACGTTTTTCCGGGAGGTATCCGTCGAGCTCCTACAATGAGCAGTTCTTC. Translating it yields CASSPRFSGRYPSSSYNEQFF.

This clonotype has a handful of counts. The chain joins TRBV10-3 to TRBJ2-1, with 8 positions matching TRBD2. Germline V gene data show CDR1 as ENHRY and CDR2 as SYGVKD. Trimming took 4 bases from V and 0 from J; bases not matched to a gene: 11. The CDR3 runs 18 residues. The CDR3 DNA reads TGTGCCATCAGTGGGGGGACTAGTCTGCTAAGCTCCTACAATGAGCAGTTCTTC. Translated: CAISGGTSLLSSYNEQFF.